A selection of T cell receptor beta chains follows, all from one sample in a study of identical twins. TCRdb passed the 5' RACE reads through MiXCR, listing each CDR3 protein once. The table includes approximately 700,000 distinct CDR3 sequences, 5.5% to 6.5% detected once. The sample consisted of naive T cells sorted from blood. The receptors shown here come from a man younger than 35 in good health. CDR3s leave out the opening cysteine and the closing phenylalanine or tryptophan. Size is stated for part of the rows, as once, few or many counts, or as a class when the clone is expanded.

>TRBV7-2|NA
ASSLATGTTYNEQF
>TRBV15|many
ATSSRWTENTGELF
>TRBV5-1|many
ASSRDRAMNTEAF
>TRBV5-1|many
ASSFTSGTDTQY
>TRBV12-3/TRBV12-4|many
ASRIGTGANTEAF
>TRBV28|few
ASSDGAGQPQH
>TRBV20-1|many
SARVPSGVDTQY
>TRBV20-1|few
SLLGGTGITDTQY
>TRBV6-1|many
ASSEIFGANVLT
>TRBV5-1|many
ASSLEGLAGGRTDTQY
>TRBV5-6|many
ASSLGGLEQF
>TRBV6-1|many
ASRQGIGIYEQY
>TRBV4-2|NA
ASSQDRGGPSYEQY
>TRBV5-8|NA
ASSSAGHSYGYT
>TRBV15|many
ATSRDLGLAAYNEQF
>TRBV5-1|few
ASSLTGADEPQH
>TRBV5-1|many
ASSLDGQGRTDTQY
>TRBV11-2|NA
ASRPTGSGDTQY
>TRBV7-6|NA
ASSLKVWRGQGPLEQY
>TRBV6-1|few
ASRQLAGGGNEQF
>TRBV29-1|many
SGDEGRLTDTQY
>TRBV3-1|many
ASSHLTGYGSGANVLT
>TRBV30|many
AWNLAGESGEQF
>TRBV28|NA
ASSFLGQNTEAF
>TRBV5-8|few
ASDPGLALSDTQY
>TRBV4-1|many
ASSQVASGSSPEQF
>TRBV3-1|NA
ASSQYLGYEQF
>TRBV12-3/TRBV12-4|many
ASREGGELF
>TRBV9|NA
ASSVGGGAFSEQY